A single sample is the source of the 11 T cell receptor beta chains below, sequenced in a study of control samples from healthy donors and cancer patients. The assay was immunoSEQ multiplex PCR, and TCRdb's table has in-frame clones only and misses some. The sample includes 95,000 to 130,000 clones, around 87% seen only once; the top ten take less than 1.5%. The sequenced material came from PBMCs. The receptor source for this set is a woman between 50 and 59 years old with colorectal cancer.

Written as DNA, the CDR3 is TGTGCCAGCAGTTCCTTAGCGGGGGACACAGATACGCAGTATTTT. This encodes CASSSLAGDTDTQYF. The chain joins TRBV6-5 to TRBJ2-3, with TRBD2 matching over 9 bases. The CDR3 consists of 15 residues. Germline lookup yields CDR1 MNHEY and CDR2 SVGAGI. With 4 bases clipped from V and 2 bases from J, the junction kept 4 bases outside the gene matches.

The genes are TRBV11-2 and TRBJ1-3; possible D gene TRBD1, 5 bases. V was pared by 4 bases and J by 1 base, with 11 bases between. CDR1 SGHAT and CDR2 FQNNGV come from the germline V gene. This CDR3 region has 15 residues. Here the CDR3 reads CASSSGFSSGNTIYF. The CDR3 nucleotides are TGTGCCAGCAGCTCAGGGTTTTCATCTGGAAACACCATATATTTT.

This clone is a singleton in its sample. The V gene is TRBV2, the J gene TRBJ2-6, with 8 bases lining up with TRBD2. Per germline, CDR1 SNHLY and CDR2 FYNNEI. After removal of 7 bases from V and 0 bases from J, the junction contained 11 bases not matched to a gene. The CDR3 covers 18 residues. The CDR3 sequence is CASKTGGSFGSGANVLTF. The CDR3 DNA is TGTGCCAGCAAAACGGGGGGGTCCTTTGGCTCTGGGGCCAACGTCCTGACTTTC.

The V gene is TRBV2, the J gene TRBJ2-5; no reliable D call. There are 13 residues in the CDR3. The V end was cut by 1 base, the J end by 7 bases, with 10 bases between. Germline V lookup: CDR1 SNHLY, CDR2 FYNNEI. CDR3 sequence reads: CASSEVLLATQYF. The CDR3 DNA sequence: TGTGCCAGCAGTGAAGTCTTATTGGCGACCCAGTACTTC.

As to this clone: At one end the junction does not follow the germline gene, possibly because of a read error. This chain uses TRBV3-1 (or the pseudogene TRBV3-2) with TRBJ1-2; D is uncertain. This CDR3 region has 12 residues. Germline CDR1 is LGHDT and CDR2 is YNNKEL (reference sequence). CDR3 sequence reads: CASSPAAGWISF. CDR3 bases: TGTGCCAGCAGCCCCGCCGCAGGCTGGATCTCCTTC.

The rearrangement joins TRBV2 to TRBJ2-7, with 8 positions matching TRBD2. This CDR3 comprises 15 residues. Germline trimming cut 6 bases from V and 6 bases from J; bases unmatched to any gene: 13. Germline V gives CDR1 SNHLY, CDR2 FYNNEI. Here the CDR3 DNA reads TGTGCCAGCAGCGGGAGTGCGGGGGGTTCCGGCGAGCAGTACTTC. The encoded protein is CASSGSAGGSGEQYF.

The genes are TRBV5-8 and TRBJ1-5, with no clear D. V lost 3 bases and J lost 2, with 18 bases in between. Germline CDR1 is SGHTS and CDR2 is YDEGEE. The CDR3 loop spans 17 amino acids. The CDR3 nucleotides read TGTGCCAGCAGCTCCCGACTGACAACTGGGGGCAATCAGCCCCAGCATTTT. Protein product: CASSSRLTTGGNQPQHF.

The CDR3: CASSLDLWDRGPLGTEAFF. CDR3 sequence (DNA): TGTGCCAGTAGCCTCGATTTATGGGACAGGGGGCCCTTGGGCACTGAAGCTTTCTTT. V usage is TRBV19 and J usage is TRBJ1-1; TRBD1 aligns across 12 bases. With 6 bases clipped from V and 4 bases from J, the junction kept 18 bases outside the gene matches. CDR1 and CDR2 from the germline V gene are LNHDA and SQIVND (reference sequence). The CDR3 runs 19 residues.

The chain links TRBV4-2 to TRBJ2-1, with TRBD1 as a possible D gene (5 bases). CDR3 length: 19 amino acids. Germline CDR1 LGHNA, CDR2 YNFKEQ. V gave up 0 bases and J gave up 0 bases, with 18 bases separating them. Here the CDR3 reads CASSQDRAGFTSSYNEQFF. The CDR3 region has the DNA TGTGCCAGCAGCCAAGATCGTGCAGGGTTTACTTCCTCCTACAATGAGCAGTTCTTC.

The chain carries TRBV5-1 and TRBJ2-7; D remains ambiguous. The CDR3 has 13 residues. Trimming removed 4 bases at V and 2 bases at J, with 10 bases between. Germline CDR1 reads SGHRS; CDR2 reads YFSETQ. This chain's CDR3 is CASSPGDTYEQYF. The CDR3 DNA reads TGCGCCAGCAGCCCCGGAGACACCTACGAGCAGTACTTC.

This clone was picked up many times. This sample includes further DNA sequences coding for the same CDR3. The chain is built from TRBV2 and TRBJ1-2; 8 positions match TRBD1. J lost 0 bases, V lost 6 bases, and 3 bases had no gene match. There are 14 residues in the CDR3. Germline CDR1 and CDR2: SNHLY and FYNNEI. CDR3: CASRADRANYGYTF. Written as DNA, the CDR3 is TGTGCCAGCAGGGCGGACAGGGCTAACTATGGCTACACCTTC.